The clone carrying this TCR beta chain was detected a few times. Trimming removed 7 bases at V and 5 bases at J, with 6 bases between. This CDR3 is 10 amino acids long. Germline loops: CDR1 SQVTM, CDR2 ANQGSEA. The sample belongs to a study of T cells after yellow fever vaccination. Study as a whole: SMART-Seq v4 Ultra Low Input prepared libraries from low-cell fractions.

TCRdb re-derived calls from the 5' RACE reads in MiXCR, one entry per CDR3 protein. This table holds around 500,000 distinct CDR3 sequences, 21% found once. This sequence joins TRBV29-1 and TRBJ2-1; D possibly corresponds to TRBD2 (6 bases). This sample comprised PBMCs, obtained roughly 20 days after the first yellow fever vaccination. The sequence was collected from a man aged 18 to 29 who received the YFV17D yellow fever vaccine. Here the CDR3 reads CSGGDNEQFF. DNA for the CDR3: TGCAGCGGGGGGGACAATGAGCAGTTCTTC.